The clone carrying this T cell receptor (beta chain) has at least ten counts. Its antigen is currently unknown. TCRdb re-called the 5' RACE reads with MiXCR, one entry per CDR3 protein. The sample shows about 66,000 distinct CDR3 sequences, under 3.5% of them seen only once. This sample was included in a study of neurological immune-mediated disorders. Study-wide results and limits: Association with the multiple sclerosis repertoire cluster was not found for any clinical or MRI feature. Sharing of CDR3 amino acid sequences among expanded clones across subjects was absent, suggesting private repertoires in all groups.

CDR1 SGHAT and CDR2 FQNNGV come from the germline V gene. The CDR3 has 13 residues. V dropped 0 bases and J dropped 7 bases, with 9 bases sitting between them. Libraries used 2 million unsorted PBMCs kept frozen in RNAlater. The sequence was collected from a man aged 35 to 55 with multiple sclerosis. The chain uses TRBV11-2 and TRBJ1-1; no definite D call. The specimen was PBMCs. CDR3 bases: TGTGCCAGCAGCTTAGATTTGAGGTATGAAGCTTTCTTT. Translating it yields CASSLDLRYEAFF.